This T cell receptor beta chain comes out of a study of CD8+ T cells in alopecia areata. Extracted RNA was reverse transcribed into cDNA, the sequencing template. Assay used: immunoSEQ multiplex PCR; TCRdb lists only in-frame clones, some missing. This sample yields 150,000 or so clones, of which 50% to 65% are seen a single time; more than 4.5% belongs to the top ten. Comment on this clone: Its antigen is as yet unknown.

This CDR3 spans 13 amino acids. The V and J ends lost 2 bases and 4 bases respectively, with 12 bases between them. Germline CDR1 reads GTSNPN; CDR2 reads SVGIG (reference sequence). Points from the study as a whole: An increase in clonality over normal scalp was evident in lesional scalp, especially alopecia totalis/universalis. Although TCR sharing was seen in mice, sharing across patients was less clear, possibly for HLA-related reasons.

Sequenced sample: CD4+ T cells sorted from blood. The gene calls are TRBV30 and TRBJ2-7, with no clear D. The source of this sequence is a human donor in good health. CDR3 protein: CAWSTRSGYEQYF. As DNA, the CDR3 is TGTGCCTGGAGTACGAGGTCAGGATACGAGCAGTACTTC.